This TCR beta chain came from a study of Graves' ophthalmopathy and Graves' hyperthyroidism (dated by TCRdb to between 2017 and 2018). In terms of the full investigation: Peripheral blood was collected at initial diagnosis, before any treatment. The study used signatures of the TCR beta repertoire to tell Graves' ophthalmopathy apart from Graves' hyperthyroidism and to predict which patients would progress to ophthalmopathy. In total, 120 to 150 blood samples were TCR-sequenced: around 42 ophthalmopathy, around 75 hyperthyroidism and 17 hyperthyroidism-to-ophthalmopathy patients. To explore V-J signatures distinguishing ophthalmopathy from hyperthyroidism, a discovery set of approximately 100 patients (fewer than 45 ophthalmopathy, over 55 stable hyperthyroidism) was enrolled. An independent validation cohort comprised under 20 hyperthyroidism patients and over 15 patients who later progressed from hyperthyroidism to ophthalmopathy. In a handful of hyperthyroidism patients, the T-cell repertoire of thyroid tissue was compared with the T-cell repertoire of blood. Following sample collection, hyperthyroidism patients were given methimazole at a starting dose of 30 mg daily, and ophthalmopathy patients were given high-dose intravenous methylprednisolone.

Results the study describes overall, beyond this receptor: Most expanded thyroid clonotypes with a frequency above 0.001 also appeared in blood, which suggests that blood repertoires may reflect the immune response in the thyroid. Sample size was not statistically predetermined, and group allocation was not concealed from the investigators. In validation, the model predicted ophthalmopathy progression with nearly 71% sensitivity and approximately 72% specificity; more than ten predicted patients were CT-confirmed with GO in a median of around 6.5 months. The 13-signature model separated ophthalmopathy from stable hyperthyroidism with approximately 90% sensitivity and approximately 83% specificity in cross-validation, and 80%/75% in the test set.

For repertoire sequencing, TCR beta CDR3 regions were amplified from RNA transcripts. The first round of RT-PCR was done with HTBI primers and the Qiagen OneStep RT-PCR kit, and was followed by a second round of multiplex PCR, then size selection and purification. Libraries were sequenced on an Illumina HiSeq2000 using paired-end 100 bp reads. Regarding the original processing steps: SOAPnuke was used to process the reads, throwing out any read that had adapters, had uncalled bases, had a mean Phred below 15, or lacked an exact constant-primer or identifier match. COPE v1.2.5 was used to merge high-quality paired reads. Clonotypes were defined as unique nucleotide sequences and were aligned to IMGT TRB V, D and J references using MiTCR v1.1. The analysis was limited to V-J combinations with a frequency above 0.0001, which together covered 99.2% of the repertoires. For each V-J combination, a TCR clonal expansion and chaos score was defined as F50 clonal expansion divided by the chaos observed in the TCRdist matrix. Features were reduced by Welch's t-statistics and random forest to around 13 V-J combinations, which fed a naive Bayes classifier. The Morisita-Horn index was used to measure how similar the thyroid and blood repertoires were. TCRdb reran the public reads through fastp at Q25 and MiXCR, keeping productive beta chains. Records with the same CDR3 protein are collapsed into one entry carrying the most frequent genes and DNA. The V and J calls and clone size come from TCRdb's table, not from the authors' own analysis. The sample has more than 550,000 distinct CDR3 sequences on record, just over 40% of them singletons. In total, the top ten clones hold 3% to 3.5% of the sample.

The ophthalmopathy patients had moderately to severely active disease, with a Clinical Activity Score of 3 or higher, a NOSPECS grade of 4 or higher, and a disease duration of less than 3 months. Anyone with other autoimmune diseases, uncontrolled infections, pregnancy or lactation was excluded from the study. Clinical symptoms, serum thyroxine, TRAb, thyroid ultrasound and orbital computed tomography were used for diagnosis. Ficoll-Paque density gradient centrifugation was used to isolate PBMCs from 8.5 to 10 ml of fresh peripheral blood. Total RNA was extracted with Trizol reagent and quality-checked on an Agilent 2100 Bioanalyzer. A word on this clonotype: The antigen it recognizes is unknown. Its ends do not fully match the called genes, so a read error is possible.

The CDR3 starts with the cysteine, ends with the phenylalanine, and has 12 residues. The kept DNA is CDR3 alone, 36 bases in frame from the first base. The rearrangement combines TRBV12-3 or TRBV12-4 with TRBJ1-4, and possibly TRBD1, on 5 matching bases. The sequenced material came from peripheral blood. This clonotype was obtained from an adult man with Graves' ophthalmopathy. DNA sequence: TGTGCCAGCAGTTTGGGGGGTGAAGAACTGTTTTTT. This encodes CASSLGGEELFF.